One and the same sample provided the 10 T cell receptor beta chains below, sequenced in a study of tumor and adjacent non-tumor tissue in lung cancer. TCRbeta libraries were built with three rounds of nested PCR, modified from ARM-PCR. Each CDR3 protein is one row after TCRdb ran MiXCR on the multiplex PCR reads. The repertoire includes tens of thousands of distinct CDR3 sequences, 80% to 85% of them detected once, and 13% sits in the top ten. The template was RNA from unsorted bulk tissue. The sequenced material came from lung tumor tissue. These receptors came from a woman in her forties or fifties with non-small cell lung cancer.

This chain joins TRBV11-3 and TRBJ2-1, with D perhaps matching TRBD2 (7 bases). The CDR3 covers 17 residues. Per germline, CDR1 SGHNT and CDR2 YENEEA. CDR3 sequence: CVSSPSSPGRGSNEQFF. Written as DNA, the CDR3 is TGTGTCAGTAGCCCCTCTTCGCCAGGGAGGGGGTCCAATGAGCAGTTCTTC. The full variable domain, in which reference TRBV11-3 and TRBJ2-1 provide the parts outside the CDR3, is EAGVVQSPRYKIIEKKQPVAFWCNPISGHNTLYWYLQNLGQGPELLIRYENEEAVDDSQLPKDRFSAERLKGVDSTLKIQPAELGDSAVYLCVSSPSSPGRGSNEQFFGPGTRLTVL.

On this clonotype: An end of the junction differs from the germline gene, which may be a read error. Written as DNA, the CDR3 is TGTGCCAGCAGTTTTGGGGAGAGCGAGACCCAATACTTC. This sequence encodes CASSFGESETQYF. V usage is TRBV12-3 or TRBV12-4 and J usage is TRBJ2-5; D possibly corresponds to TRBD2 (5 bases). CDR3 length: 13 amino acids.

About this clonotype itself: One end of the junction does not line up with germline, which may come from a read error. V and J are TRBV6-5 and TRBJ1-2; no firm D call. Germline-derived CDR1 and CDR2 are MNHEY and SVGAGI. The CDR3 consists of 15 residues. CDR3 region: CASSRETFQDQGYTF. The CDR3 DNA is TGTGCTAGCAGCCGGGAGACCTTCCAGGACCAAGGCTACACCTTC.

The sample holds one count of this clonotype. The germline gene is not matched at one end of the junction; a read error may be the cause. The gene calls are TRBV10-2 and TRBJ1-1; TRBD1 might be the D (5 bases). CDR1 is WSHSY, CDR2 SAAADI, per germline. The CDR3 is 12 amino acids. The CDR3 coding sequence is TGCGCCAGTAGGGACCCGAACACTGAAACTTTCTTC. Amino acid sequence: CASRDPNTETFF.

Notes on this clonotype: One end of the junction does not line up with germline, which may come from a read error. The chain joins TRBV10-2 to TRBJ2-7, with TRBD1 identical over 8 bases. The CDR3 extends over 15 amino acids. CDR1 is WSHSY and CDR2 is SAAADI in the germline V gene. The CDR3, as DNA: TGTGCCAGGGGGAGGACAGGGCCTAAGACCTACGAGCAGTACTTC. Its protein is CARGRTGPKTYEQYF.

As for this clonotype: In this CDR3 the conserved last residue, phenylalanine or tryptophan, is missing, so a read error is likely. This chain joins TRBV11-2 and TRBJ2-7; D remains ambiguous. Per the germline V gene, CDR1 is SGHAT and CDR2 is FQNNGV. V lost 5 bases and J lost 2, with 13 bases in between. This CDR3 contains 14 residues. The CDR3 DNA is TGTGCCAGCAGCCTGGTGGTCGGCCCCTACGAGCAGTACCTC. Its protein product is CASSLVVGPYEQYL.

This clonotype was picked up many times. CDR3 DNA sequence: TGTGCCAGCGTTAGTTCGGTGAACACTGAAGCTTTCTTT. Translation: CASVSSVNTEAFF. The chain is built from TRBV6-5 and TRBJ1-1; no clear D. The V end was cut by 8 bases, the J end by 0 bases, with 10 bases between. The CDR3 consists of 13 residues. Germline V gene lookup returns CDR1 MNHEY and CDR2 SVGAGI.

The chain recombines TRBV4-1 with TRBJ2-3, with unresolved D. V lost 1 base to trimming and J lost 3 bases, with 8 bases between them. The V gene's germline CDR1 is MGHRA and CDR2 YSYEKL. The CDR3 has 14 amino acids. The CDR3 DNA sequence: TGCGCCAGCAGCCAAGCCGGGCTGACAGATACGCAGTATTTT. Protein: CASSQAGLTDTQYF.

To note about this clonotype: Likely a read error: the CDR3 ends without its conserved phenylalanine or tryptophan. It is unclear where the CDR3 begins or ends on the DNA, so no DNA is shown, and the CDR3 is as TCRdb lists it. The chain has TRBV20-1 and TRBJ2-5; TRBD1, the D gene given by the table, was not confirmed from the DNA. Germline-derived CDR1 and CDR2 are DFQATT and SNEGSKA (reference sequence). Including both end residues, the CDR3 is 14 amino acids long. The CDR3 here is CSARTGTVQETQNL.

This chain connects TRBV20-1 to TRBJ1-1; maybe TRBD1 (5 bases). Germline V gene lookup returns CDR1 DFQATT and CDR2 SNEGSKA (reference sequence). With 4 bases removed from V and 6 bases from J, the gap between germline ends came to 15 bases. The CDR3 covers 13 residues. The CDR3 protein is CSAIQGRDAEAFF. The CDR3 DNA follows: TGCAGTGCTATTCAGGGTAGAGACGCTGAAGCTTTCTTT.